A selection of T cell receptor beta chains follows, all from one sample in a study of blood T cell repertoires in COVID-19. Using immunoSEQ multiplex PCR, the repertoire was profiled, and TCRdb retains in-frame clones only, with some absent. Among 250,000 to 300,000 clones listed, 88% were seen once. Sequencing was performed on PBMCs or T cells enriched from blood (not recorded which). All receptors derive from a woman aged 55-70 years in a cohort exposed to, infected with or recovered from COVID-19 (not recorded which). Each CDR3 is given with its conserved first and last residue. D genes are given only for firm matches. A clone size is listed for some rows: how often the clone was seen (once, few, many), or a class if it is expanded.

cdr3_nt cdr3_aa clone_size j_call v_call d_call
TGTGCCACCAGGGGTACAGGACAGGGGGCCGACAATGAGCAGTTCTTC CATRGTGQGADNEQFF NA TRBJ2-1 TRBV24-1 TRBD1
TGTGCCAGCAGGATAAAGCGGGCTAGCACAGATACGCAGTATTTT CASRIKRASTDTQYF few TRBJ2-3 TRBV6-5 NA
TGTGCCAGCAGTTTCGGACAGGGTAGCTACAATGAGCAGTTCTTC CASSFGQGSYNEQFF once TRBJ2-1 TRBV27 TRBD1
TGTGCCAGTAGTAAACTAGCGGGAGGGTCCTACGAGCAGTACTTC CASSKLAGGSYEQYF NA TRBJ2-7 TRBV19 TRBD2
TGCGCCAGCAGGGCCCTAGGGGGTTGGGGAACAGATACGCAGTATTTT CASRALGGWGTDTQYF NA TRBJ2-3 TRBV5-1 NA
TGTGCCAGCAACCGGGACAGCTACTATGGCTACACCTTC CASNRDSYYGYTF once TRBJ1-2 TRBV2 TRBD1
TGTGCCAGCAGTTTATCCCCCCGGGGGGGATCAGCCAAAAACATTCAGTACTTC CASSLSPRGGSAKNIQYF NA TRBJ2-4 TRBV27 TRBD2
TGTGCCAGCAGATTGGGACAGGGGTACGAGCAGTACTTC CASRLGQGYEQYF NA TRBJ2-7 TRBV7-9 TRBD1
TGTGCCACCAGTGACCGAGCGGGAGCTTCATACGAGCAGTACTTC CATSDRAGASYEQYF NA TRBJ2-7 TRBV24-1 TRBD2
TGTGCCAGCAGCCCCCGACACGGAACTGGAAACACCATATATTTT CASSPRHGTGNTIYF NA TRBJ1-3 TRBV7-2 NA
TGTGCCAGCGGCTATGGGACAGAAGGGGGCTACACCTTC CASGYGTEGGYTF NA TRBJ1-2 TRBV5-6 TRBD1
TGTGCCAGCAGCCAAGGACAGAACACCGGGGAGCTGTTTTTT CASSQGQNTGELFF NA TRBJ2-2 TRBV3-1/TRBV3-2 NA
TGCGCCAGCAGCCAAGCATCCAGACAAGAGACCCAGTACTTC CASSQASRQETQYF NA TRBJ2-5 TRBV4-3 NA
TGTGCCAGCCCCGTTGGCAGGGAGGACACCGGGGAGCTGTTTTTT CASPVGREDTGELFF once TRBJ2-2 TRBV7-9 NA
TGTGCCACCAGTGTTACAGGGGGAACTGAAGCTTTCTTT CATSVTGGTEAFF NA TRBJ1-1 TRBV24-1 TRBD1
TGTGCCACCAGTGCTCTCGGACTAGCGGGAGGGGATGAGCAGTTCTTC CATSALGLAGGDEQFF few TRBJ2-1 TRBV24-1 TRBD2
TGTGCCAGCAGCGTCTTCCCGACAGGGAGTGGTGAAAAACTGTTTTTT CASSVFPTGSGEKLFF NA TRBJ1-4 TRBV13 TRBD1
TGCAGTGCTAGAAAGTGGGCCGAGCAGTACTTC CSARKWAEQYF NA TRBJ2-7 TRBV20-1 NA
TGTGCCAGCAGTTACCCGGGACAGTCTAGCAATCAGCCCCAGCATTTT CASSYPGQSSNQPQHF NA TRBJ1-5 TRBV6-2/TRBV6-3 TRBD1
TGTGCCAGCAGCTTAATTCCGGGGTCGGGCACTGAAGCTTTCTTT CASSLIPGSGTEAFF NA TRBJ1-1 TRBV7-8 NA
TGCGCCAGCAGCTTATCCGGGACAGGGGTCCGAAGCTCCTATAATTCACCCCTCCACTTT CASSLSGTGVRSSYNSPLHF NA TRBJ1-6 TRBV5-1 TRBD1
TGTGCCAGCAGCTCGCCCCAGCGGTACAATGAGCAGTTCTTC CASSSPQRYNEQFF NA TRBJ2-1 TRBV7-3 NA
TGTGCCAGCAGCACGCAGTTACAAGAGACCCAGTACTTC CASSTQLQETQYF NA TRBJ2-5 TRBV2 NA
TGCGCCAGTCAACCGAGGGGGACAGGGGCTTCCTCTGGGGCCAACGTCCTGACTTTC CASQPRGTGASSGANVLTF NA TRBJ2-6 TRBV5-1 TRBD1
TGTGCCAGCAGCTTAAACTACGATAGCTTCTCCTACGAGCAGTACTTC CASSLNYDSFSYEQYF NA TRBJ2-7 TRBV7-2 NA
TGTGCCAGCAGTTTAGAATCCGGCTACGAGCAGTACTTC CASSLESGYEQYF NA TRBJ2-7 TRBV12-3/TRBV12-4 NA
TGTGCCAGCAGTTTATATCGGGGAAGTTACGAGCAGTACTTC CASSLYRGSYEQYF once TRBJ2-7 TRBV28 NA
TGCGCCAGCAGCCAAGAACTAGCGGGAGCCTACGAGCAGTACTTC CASSQELAGAYEQYF NA TRBJ2-7 TRBV4-3 TRBD2
TGTGCCATCAGTGAAGGACAGGGAAGCTCCTACAATGAGCAGTTCTTC CAISEGQGSSYNEQFF NA TRBJ2-1 TRBV10-3 TRBD1
TGTGCCAGCAGCCCCGGGACACTAGTAAACAAAGCTTTCTTT CASSPGTLVNKAFF NA TRBJ1-1 TRBV6-5 NA
TGTGCCAGCTGCAGACAGTCACACGGGGGCTACACCTTC CASCRQSHGGYTF NA TRBJ1-2 TRBV28 NA
TGTGCCAGCACACTAGCGGGAAGCACAGATACGCAGTATTTT CASTLAGSTDTQYF NA TRBJ2-3 TRBV2 TRBD2
TGCGCCAGCAGCTTAACTAGCGGGAGGGGGAATGAGCAGTTCTTC CASSLTSGRGNEQFF NA TRBJ2-1 TRBV5-1 TRBD2
TGTGCCAGTAGTATAGTCGGGACCAAAAACATTCAGTACTTC CASSIVGTKNIQYF once TRBJ2-4 TRBV19 NA
TGCGCCAGCAGTGACCCCCCCGGGACTGGGACTTACAATGAGCAGTTCTTC CASSDPPGTGTYNEQFF NA TRBJ2-1 TRBV10-1 NA
TGTGCCAGCAGTGTTAGACAGGCAAACACCGGGGAGCTGTTTTTT CASSVRQANTGELFF NA TRBJ2-2 TRBV2 NA
TGCGCCAGCAGCTGGAGACAGGGGGACACCGGGGAGCTGTTTTTT CASSWRQGDTGELFF NA TRBJ2-2 TRBV5-1 TRBD1
TGCAGCGTAAAAACAGGCCGGGATGAGCAGTTCTTC CSVKTGRDEQFF NA TRBJ2-1 TRBV29-1 NA
TGTGCCAGCAGCTTGTGGGTAGCGGGAGGTCCGGGAGCCTCTACCGAGCAGTACTTC CASSLWVAGGPGASTEQYF few TRBJ2-7 TRBV5-8 TRBD2
TGCAGCGTTGAAGCAAAAGGGTTAGCGCCAGATACGCAGTATTTT CSVEAKGLAPDTQYF NA TRBJ2-3 TRBV29-1 NA
TGTGCCAGCAGTTCTGCGGTTGAAGCTTTCTTT CASSSAVEAFF NA TRBJ1-1 TRBV6-5 NA